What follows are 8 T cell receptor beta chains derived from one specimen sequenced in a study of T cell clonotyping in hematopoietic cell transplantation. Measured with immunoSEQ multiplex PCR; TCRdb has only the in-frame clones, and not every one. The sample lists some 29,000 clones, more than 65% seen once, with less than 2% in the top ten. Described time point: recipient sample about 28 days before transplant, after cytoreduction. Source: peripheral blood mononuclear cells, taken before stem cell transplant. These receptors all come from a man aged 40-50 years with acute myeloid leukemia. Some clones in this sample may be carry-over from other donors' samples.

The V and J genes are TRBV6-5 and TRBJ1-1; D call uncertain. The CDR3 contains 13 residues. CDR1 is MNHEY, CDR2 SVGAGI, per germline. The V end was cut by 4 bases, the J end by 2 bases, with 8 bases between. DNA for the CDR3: TGTGCCAGCAGTTTCGGGCGAAACACTGAAGCTTTCTTT. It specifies CASSFGRNTEAFF.

This chain's CDR3 is CASLSGSTDTQYF. CDR3 coding DNA: TGTGCCAGCCTTAGCGGCAGCACAGATACGCAGTATTTT. The chain employs TRBV5-8 and TRBJ2-3; D possibly corresponds to TRBD2 (6 bases). V was trimmed by 7 bases and J by 0 bases, leaving 9 bases between them. CDR3 length: 13 residues. The germline V gene encodes CDR1 SGHTS and CDR2 YDEGEE.

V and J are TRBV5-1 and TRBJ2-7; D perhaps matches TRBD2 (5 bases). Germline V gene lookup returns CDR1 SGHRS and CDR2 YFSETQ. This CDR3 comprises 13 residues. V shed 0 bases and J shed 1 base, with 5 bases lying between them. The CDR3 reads CASSLAGSYEQYF. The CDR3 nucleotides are TGCGCCAGCAGCTTGGCGGGGTCCTACGAGCAGTACTTC.

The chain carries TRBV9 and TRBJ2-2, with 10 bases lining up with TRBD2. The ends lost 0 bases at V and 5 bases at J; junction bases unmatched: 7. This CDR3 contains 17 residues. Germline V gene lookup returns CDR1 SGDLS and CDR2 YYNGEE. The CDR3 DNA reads TGTGCCAGCAGCGTAGCGTCTAGCGGGAGTGGGACCGGGGAGCTGTTTTTT. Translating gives CASSVASSGSGTGELFF.

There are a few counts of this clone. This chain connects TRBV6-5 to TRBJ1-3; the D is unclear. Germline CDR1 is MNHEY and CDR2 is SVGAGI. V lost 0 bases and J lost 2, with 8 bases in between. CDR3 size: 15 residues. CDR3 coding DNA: TGTGCCAGCAGTTACTCAGGAGGTACTGGAAACACCATATATTTT. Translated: CASSYSGGTGNTIYF.

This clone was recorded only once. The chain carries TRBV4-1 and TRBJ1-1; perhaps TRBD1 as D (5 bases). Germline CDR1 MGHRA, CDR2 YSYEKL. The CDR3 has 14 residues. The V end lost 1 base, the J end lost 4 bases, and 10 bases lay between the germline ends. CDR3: CASSQGLRGTEAFF. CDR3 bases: TGCGCCAGCAGCCAAGGTCTGAGGGGCACTGAAGCTTTCTTT.

CDR3 in amino acids: CASSLGVETQETQYF. For the CDR3, the DNA is TGTGCCAGCAGCTTAGGAGTGGAGACCCAAGAGACCCAGTACTTC. This chain uses TRBV11-3 with TRBJ2-5; no clear D gene. This CDR3 comprises 15 residues. Germline assignment: CDR1 SGHNT and CDR2 YENEEA. Between the trimmed V and J ends, which lost 1 base and 1 base, there was a span of 10 bases.

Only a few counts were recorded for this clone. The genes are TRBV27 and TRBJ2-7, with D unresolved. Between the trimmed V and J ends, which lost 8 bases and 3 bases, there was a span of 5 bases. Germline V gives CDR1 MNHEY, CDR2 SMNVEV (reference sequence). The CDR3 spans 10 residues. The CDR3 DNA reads TGTGCCAGCGGTAACTACGAGCAGTACTTC. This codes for CASGNYEQYF.